The following is a T cell receptor beta chain sequence with its context. Researchers amplified the TCR beta CDR3 regions from RNA transcripts. When the TCR CDR3 underwent first-round RT-PCR, the HTBI primer set was used. TCRdb processed the multiplex PCR reads anew with MiXCR; each CDR3 protein has one entry. The sample has about 680,000 distinct CDR3 sequences, roughly a third seen once. Germline values: CDR1 SEHNR, CDR2 FQNEAQ (reference sequence). The CDR3 is 14 amino acids. With V trimmed by 2 bases and J by 5 bases, 3 bases remained unmatched. This sample was included in a study of T cells in Graves' hyperthyroidism and ophthalmopathy.

The sample was blood. The rearrangement links TRBV7-9 to TRBJ2-7; the match to TRBD2 covers 10 bases. This receptor was obtained from a woman aged 40 to 50 with Graves' hyperthyroidism. CDR3 DNA: TGTGCCAGCAGCTTACTAGCGGGAGTCCACGAGCAGTACTTC. It yields the protein CASSLLAGVHEQYF.